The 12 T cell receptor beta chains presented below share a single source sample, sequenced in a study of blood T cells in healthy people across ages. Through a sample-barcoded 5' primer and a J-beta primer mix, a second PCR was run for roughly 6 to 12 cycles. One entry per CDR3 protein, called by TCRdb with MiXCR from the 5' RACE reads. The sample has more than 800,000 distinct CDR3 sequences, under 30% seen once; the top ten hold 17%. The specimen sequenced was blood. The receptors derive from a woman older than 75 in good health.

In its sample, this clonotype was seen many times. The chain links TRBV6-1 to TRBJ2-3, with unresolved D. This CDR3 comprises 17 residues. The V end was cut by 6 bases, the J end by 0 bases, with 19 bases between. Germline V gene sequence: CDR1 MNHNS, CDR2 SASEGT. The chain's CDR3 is CASSRSSGPASTDTQYF. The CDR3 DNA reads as TGTGCCAGCAGCCGTTCCTCTGGGCCAGCTAGCACAGATACGCAGTATTTT.

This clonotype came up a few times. As DNA, the CDR3 is TGTGCCATCGATTCCGGGACTAGCGGGTCGGGGCAGTACTTC. Its translation is CAIDSGTSGSGQYF. The rearrangement links TRBV3-1 to TRBJ2-7; 12 bases are shared with TRBD2. Germline CDR1 is LGHDT and CDR2 is YNNKEL (reference sequence). The J segment lost 9 bases and the V segment lost 10 bases, leaving 13 bases of the junction unmatched. The CDR3 has 14 residues.

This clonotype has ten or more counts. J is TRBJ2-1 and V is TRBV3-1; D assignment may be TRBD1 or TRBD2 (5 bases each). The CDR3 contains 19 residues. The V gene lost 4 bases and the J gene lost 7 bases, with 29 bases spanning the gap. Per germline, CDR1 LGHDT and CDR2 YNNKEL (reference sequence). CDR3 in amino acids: CASSRNLGLGQPPGNEQFF. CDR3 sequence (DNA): TGTGCCAGCAGCCGAAACCTTGGCCTGGGGCAGCCACCGGGGAATGAGCAGTTCTTC.

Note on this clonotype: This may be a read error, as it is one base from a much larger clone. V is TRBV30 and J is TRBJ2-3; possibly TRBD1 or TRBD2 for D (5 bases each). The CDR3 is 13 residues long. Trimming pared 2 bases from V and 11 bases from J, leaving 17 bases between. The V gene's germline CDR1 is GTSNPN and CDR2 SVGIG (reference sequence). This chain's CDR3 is CAWSHPGRQKQYF. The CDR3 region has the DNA TGTGCCTGGAGTCATCCGGGACGACAGAAGCAGTATTTT.

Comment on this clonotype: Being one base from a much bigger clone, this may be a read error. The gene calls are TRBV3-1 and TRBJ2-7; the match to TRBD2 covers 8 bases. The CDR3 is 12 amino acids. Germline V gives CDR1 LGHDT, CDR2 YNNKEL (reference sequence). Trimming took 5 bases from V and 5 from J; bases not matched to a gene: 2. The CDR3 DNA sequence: TGTGCCAGCAGCACCGGGGGGGACGAGCAGTACTTC. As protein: CASSTGGDEQYF.

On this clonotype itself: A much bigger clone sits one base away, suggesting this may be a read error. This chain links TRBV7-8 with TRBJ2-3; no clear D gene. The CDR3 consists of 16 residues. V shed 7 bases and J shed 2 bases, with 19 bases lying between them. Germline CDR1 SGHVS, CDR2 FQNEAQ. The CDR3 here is CASIVELPGPTDTQYF. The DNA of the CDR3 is TGTGCCAGCATCGTAGAGCTCCCGGGCCCCACAGATACGCAGTATTTT.

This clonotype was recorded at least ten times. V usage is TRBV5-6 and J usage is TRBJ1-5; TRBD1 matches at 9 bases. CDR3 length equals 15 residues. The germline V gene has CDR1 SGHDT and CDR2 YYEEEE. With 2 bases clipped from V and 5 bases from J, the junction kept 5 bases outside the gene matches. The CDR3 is CASSFAGTGHQPQHF. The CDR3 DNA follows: TGTGCCAGCAGCTTCGCCGGGACAGGGCATCAGCCCCAGCATTTT.

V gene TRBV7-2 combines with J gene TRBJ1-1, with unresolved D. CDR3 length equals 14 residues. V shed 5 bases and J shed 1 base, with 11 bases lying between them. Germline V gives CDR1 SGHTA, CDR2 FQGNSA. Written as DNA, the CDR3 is TGTGCCAGCAGCAAACTAACAGCGAACACTGAAGCTTTCTTT. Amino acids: CASSKLTANTEAFF.

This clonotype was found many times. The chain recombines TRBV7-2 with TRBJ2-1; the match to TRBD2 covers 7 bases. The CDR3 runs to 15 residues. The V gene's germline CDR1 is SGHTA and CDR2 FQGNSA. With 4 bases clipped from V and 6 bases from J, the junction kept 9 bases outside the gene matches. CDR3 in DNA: TGTGCCAGCAGCTCCCAGCGGGGTCAACTCAATGAGCAGTTCTTC. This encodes CASSSQRGQLNEQFF.

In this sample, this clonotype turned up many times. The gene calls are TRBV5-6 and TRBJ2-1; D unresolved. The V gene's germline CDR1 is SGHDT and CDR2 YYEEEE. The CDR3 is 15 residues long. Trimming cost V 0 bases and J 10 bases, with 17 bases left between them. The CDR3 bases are TGTGCCAGCAGCTTGGCCACGAAGCTACAATCGGAGCAGTTCTTC. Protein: CASSLATKLQSEQFF.

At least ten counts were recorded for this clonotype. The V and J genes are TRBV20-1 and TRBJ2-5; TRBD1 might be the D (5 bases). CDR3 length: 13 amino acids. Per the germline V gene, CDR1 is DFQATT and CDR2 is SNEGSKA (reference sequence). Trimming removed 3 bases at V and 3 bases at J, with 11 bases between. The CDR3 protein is CSASSKGKETQYF. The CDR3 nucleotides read TGCAGTGCTAGTAGCAAGGGGAAAGAGACCCAGTACTTC.

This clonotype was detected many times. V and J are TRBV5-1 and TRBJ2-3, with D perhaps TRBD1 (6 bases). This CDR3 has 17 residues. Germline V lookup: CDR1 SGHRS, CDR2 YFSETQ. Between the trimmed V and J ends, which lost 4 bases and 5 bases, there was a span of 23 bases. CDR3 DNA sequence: TGCGCCAGCAGCGGGGGCGGACAGTCCTACCCCGGAGATACGCAGTATTTT. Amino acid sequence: CASSGGGQSYPGDTQYF.